One sample yielded the 8 T cell receptor beta chains listed below, sequenced in a study of cytomegalovirus exposure and HLA in healthy donors (dated by TCRdb to about 2017). Receptor libraries were prepared by the immunoSEQ multiplex PCR assay. A mixture of 60 forward primers for TCR Vbeta segments and 13 reverse primers for TCR Jbeta segments was used in the multiplex PCR. The clones in this table, taken by TCRdb from immuneACCESS, are in-frame only. Not every clone is retained; where verified, under half of the shortfall comes from an unresolved V gene, and the cause of the rest is unknown. The sample includes 170,000 or so clones, with 77% observed a single time. The ten largest clones take up approximately 1.5% of the sample. Sequencing was performed on PBMCs. The receptors shown here come from a woman aged 25 to 39 in good health and CMV-seropositive.

The chain employs TRBV9 and TRBJ1-3, with 7 bases fitting TRBD1. Germline V gene sequence: CDR1 SGDLS, CDR2 YYNGEE. V dropped 2 bases and J dropped 2; count of bases not matched to a gene: 7. This CDR3 comprises 16 residues. Here the CDR3 reads CASSVGSTGTGNTIYF. CDR3 DNA sequence: TGTGCCAGCAGCGTGGGATCGACAGGGACTGGAAACACCATATATTTT.

This chain joins TRBV28 and TRBJ1-2; D remains unclear. There are 15 residues in the CDR3. Germline V lookup: CDR1 MDHEN, CDR2 SYDVKM. The V end was cut by 2 bases, the J end by 2 bases, with 12 bases between. As DNA, the CDR3 is TGTGCCAGCAGTTTAGAGGGTCTACCGAACTATGGCTACACCTTC. This translates into CASSLEGLPNYGYTF.

This clone has a handful of counts. The rearrangement joins TRBV5-4 to TRBJ2-2; D may be TRBD2 (6 bases). Germline assignment: CDR1 SGHNT and CDR2 YYREEE (reference sequence). Trimming stripped 2 bases from V and 3 bases from J, with 14 bases between. This CDR3 region has 16 residues. In DNA form, the CDR3 reads TGTGCCAGCAGCTTCCCGGGAGCTGAGGACACCGGGGAGCTGTTTTTT. Translating gives CASSFPGAEDTGELFF. The entire variable domain, with the rest obtained from reference TRBV5-4 and TRBJ2-2, is as follows: ETGVTQSPTHLIKTRGQQVTLRCSSQSGHNTVSWYQQALGQGPQFIFQYYREEENGRGNFPPRFSGLQFPNYSSELNVNALELDDSALYLCASSFPGAEDTGELFFGEGSRLTVL.

V and J are TRBV25-1 and TRBJ2-7; TRBD2 matches 7 bases. V was clipped by 7 bases and J by 4 bases; unmatched bases: 10. Germline CDR1 MGHDK, CDR2 SYGVNS. CDR3 size: 14 residues. The CDR3 loop reads CASTKAGVKYEQYF. Written as DNA, the CDR3 is TGTGCCAGCACAAAGGCGGGAGTGAAATACGAGCAGTACTTC.

This clone was seen only a few times. This chain links TRBV28 with TRBJ2-2; 9 bases line up with TRBD2. The germline CDR1 and CDR2 sequences are MDHEN and SYDVKM. CDR3 length equals 15 residues. Trimming cost V 6 bases and J 6 bases; bases outside gene matches: 8. The CDR3 reads CASRPGTSPPGELFF. In DNA form, the CDR3 reads TGTGCCAGCAGGCCCGGGACTAGCCCACCCGGGGAGCTGTTTTTT.

For the CDR3, the DNA is TGTGCCAGCAGTACAGGGCAAGAGACCCAGTACTTC. Translating it yields CASSTGQETQYF. V is TRBV28 and J is TRBJ2-5, with D possibly being TRBD1 (6 bases). This CDR3 spans 12 amino acids. CDR1 and CDR2 (germline): MDHEN, SYDVKM. The V gene lost 5 bases and the J gene lost 2 bases, with 6 bases spanning the gap.

The chain is built from TRBV6-5 and TRBJ1-5; D may be TRBD1 (6 bases). The V gene lost 5 bases and the J gene lost 1 base, with 9 bases spanning the gap. The germline CDR1 and CDR2 sequences are MNHEY and SVGAGI. The CDR3 sequence is 14 residues long. The CDR3 region has the DNA TGTGCCAGCAGTACCCAGGGGAGCAATCAGCCCCAGCATTTT. It is translated as CASSTQGSNQPQHF.

This sequence joins TRBV28 and TRBJ1-5; the D is unclear. V dropped 6 bases and J dropped 4 bases, with 16 bases sitting between them. This CDR3 spans 15 amino acids. The germline CDR1 and CDR2 sequences are MDHEN and SYDVKM. CDR3 in DNA: TGTGCCAGCAGCCCTCGGGGTGGGGAAAATCAGCCCCAGCATTTT. This codes for CASSPRGGENQPQHF. The full variable domain, in which reference TRBV28 and TRBJ1-5 provide the parts outside the CDR3, is DVKVTQSSRYLVKRTGEKVFLECVQDMDHENMFWYRQDPGLGLRLIYFSYDVKMKEKGDIPEGYSVSREKKERFSLILESASTNQTSMYLCASSPRGGENQPQHFGDGTRLSIL.